A selection of T cell receptor beta chains follows, all from one sample in a study of OX40 agonist ivuxolimab in advanced cancers. Method: immunoSEQ multiplex PCR; TCRdb's copy keeps in-frame clones and lacks some. Here the sample spans about 60,000 clones, approximately 86% being singletons. The sample was CD4+ or CD8+ T cells sorted from blood, taken in a trial of the OX40 agonist ivuxolimab. The receptors derive from an adult with an advanced solid tumor such as melanoma, head and neck, liver or kidney cancer. The CDR3 runs from the conserved cysteine through the conserved F or W. The order of the fields is clone size, CDR3 length, V gene, J gene, D gene, CDR3 DNA, CDR3 protein. A D gene is named only where the DNA matches it firmly. The listing skips clone size in some rows; elsewhere it reads once, few, many or a size class.

size: once
length: 14
V: TRBV6-1
J: TRBJ2-1
D: .
DNA: TGTGCCAGCAGTGAAACGACAGGTTCTAATGAGCAGTTCTTC
CDR3: CASSETTGSNEQFF

size: once
length: 11
V: TRBV23-1
J: TRBJ2-7
D: TRBD1
DNA: TGCGCCAGCGGACAGGGTTACGAGCAGTACTTC
CDR3: CASGQGYEQYF

size: once
length: 15
V: TRBV7-2
J: TRBJ2-7
D: .
DNA: TGTGCCAGCAGCCCTCGAGAAAGCGACAACTACGAGCAGTACTTC
CDR3: CASSPRESDNYEQYF

size: .
length: 15
V: TRBV9
J: TRBJ2-5
D: .
DNA: TGTGCCAGCAGCGGTAGTGGGAGGGGGCTAGAGACCCAGTACTTC
CDR3: CASSGSGRGLETQYF

size: .
length: 17
V: TRBV28
J: TRBJ2-6
D: TRBD1
DNA: TGTGCCAGCAGTCCCGGGACAGGCCTCTCTGGGGCCAACGTCCTGACTTTC
CDR3: CASSPGTGLSGANVLTF

size: .
length: 17
V: TRBV7-3
J: TRBJ2-1
D: .
DNA: TGTGCCAGCAGCTCCAGTGGGGGCAGAAGCTCCTACAATGAGCAGTTCTTC
CDR3: CASSSSGGRSSYNEQFF

size: .
length: 14
V: TRBV19
J: TRBJ2-7
D: .
DNA: TGTGCCAGTAGTCGCGTTCAGAGCTCCTACGAGCAGTACTTC
CDR3: CASSRVQSSYEQYF

size: .
length: 13
V: TRBV15
J: TRBJ2-1
D: .
DNA: TGTGCCACCAGCAGAGAGGGTTACAATGAGCAGTTCTTC
CDR3: CATSREGYNEQFF

size: .
length: 15
V: TRBV6-5
J: TRBJ2-2
D: .
DNA: TGTGCCAGCAGTGTCAGGTCTGCGAACACCGGGGAGCTGTTTTTT
CDR3: CASSVRSANTGELFF

size: once
length: 16
V: TRBV4-3
J: TRBJ2-7
D: TRBD1
DNA: TGCGCCAGCAGCCAAGGCCAAGGGGGCGTCAGGGGGGAGCAGTACTTC
CDR3: CASSQGQGGVRGEQYF

size: .
length: 10
V: TRBV6-1
J: TRBJ1-2
D: .
DNA: TGTGCAGCAGGCCACTATGGCTACACCTTC
CDR3: CAAGHYGYTF

size: once
length: 15
V: TRBV10-3
J: TRBJ2-6
D: .
DNA: TGTGCCATCAGTGGACAGTACTCTGGGGCCAACGTCCTGACTTTC
CDR3: CAISGQYSGANVLTF

size: .
length: 17
V: TRBV7-8
J: TRBJ2-7
D: TRBD2
DNA: TGTGCCAGCAGCTTAAGGCAGGGTGGCGGGGGTTCCTACGAGCAGTACTTC
CDR3: CASSLRQGGGGSYEQYF

size: .
length: 17
V: TRBV5-1
J: TRBJ1-4
D: .
DNA: TGCGCCAGCAGCTTGTGGGGAGTGACAGACACTAATGAAAAACTGTTTTTT
CDR3: CASSLWGVTDTNEKLFF

size: .
length: 14
V: TRBV11-2
J: TRBJ2-3
D: .
DNA: TGTGCCAGCAGCTCCGGGCCGGGCACAGATACGCAGTATTTT
CDR3: CASSSGPGTDTQYF

size: .
length: 15
V: TRBV19
J: TRBJ2-2
D: TRBD2
DNA: TGTGCCAGTAGTATATCACGGACTAGCTCCGGGGAGCTGTTTTTT
CDR3: CASSISRTSSGELFF

size: once
length: 18
V: TRBV9
J: TRBJ2-7
D: TRBD2
DNA: TGTGCCAGCAGCGTGCTGCCGGGACTAGCGGGAGAGATCAACGAGCAGTACTTC
CDR3: CASSVLPGLAGEINEQYF

size: .
length: 14
V: TRBV6-1
J: TRBJ2-7
D: TRBD1
DNA: TGTGCCAGCAAAAGGGACAGGGGATCCTACGAGCAGTACTTC
CDR3: CASKRDRGSYEQYF

size: .
length: 16
V: TRBV6-5
J: TRBJ2-3
D: TRBD2
DNA: TGTGCCAGCAGTTCTACCGGGACTAGCGGGCCAGATACGCAGTATTTT
CDR3: CASSSTGTSGPDTQYF

size: .
length: 13
V: TRBV19
J: TRBJ2-5
D: TRBD2
DNA: TGTGCCAGTACCCGACTAGCGGGAGAGACCCAGTACTTC
CDR3: CASTRLAGETQYF

size: .
length: 14
V: TRBV28
J: TRBJ2-3
D: .
DNA: TGTGCCAGCAGTTTATTGCGGGCCTTTTATACGCAGTATTTT
CDR3: CASSLLRAFYTQYF

size: .
length: 14
V: TRBV7-2
J: TRBJ1-5
D: TRBD1
DNA: TGTGCCAGCAGCTTCAGGACAGGGGGCCAGCCCCAGCATTTT
CDR3: CASSFRTGGQPQHF

size: once
length: 15
V: TRBV9
J: TRBJ2-2
D: TRBD2
DNA: TGTGCCAGCACCCCGGGACTAGCGGGAGCCGGGGAGCTGTTTTTT
CDR3: CASTPGLAGAGELFF

size: .
length: 16
V: TRBV15
J: TRBJ2-2
D: .
DNA: TGTGCCACCAGCAGAGATGGTACAGGGCTTACCGGGGAGCTGTTTTTT
CDR3: CATSRDGTGLTGELFF

size: .
length: 12
V: TRBV29-1
J: TRBJ1-1
D: .
DNA: TGCAGCGTAGGACAGCCTTATACTGAAGCTTTCTTT
CDR3: CSVGQPYTEAFF

size: .
length: 13
V: TRBV28
J: TRBJ2-5
D: .
DNA: TGTGCCAGCAGTATCCTAGGTTTAGAGACCCAGTACTTC
CDR3: CASSILGLETQYF

size: .
length: 14
V: TRBV2
J: TRBJ1-4
D: TRBD1
DNA: TGTGCCAGCAGTTACGACAGGGGGTCCGAAAAACTGTTTTTT
CDR3: CASSYDRGSEKLFF

size: .
length: 14
V: TRBV6-5
J: TRBJ2-3
D: .
DNA: TGTGCCAGCAGTTACGGGACTGGCGGGTGGACGCAGTATTTT
CDR3: CASSYGTGGWTQYF

size: .
length: 15
V: TRBV4-1
J: TRBJ2-3
D: .
DNA: TGCGCCAGCAGCCACTCGGGATTTAGCACAGATACGCAGTATTTT
CDR3: CASSHSGFSTDTQYF

size: .
length: 13
V: TRBV29-1
J: TRBJ2-7
D: .
DNA: TGCAGCGTTAGGACCTTGCTTGGGTTCGAGCAGTACTTC
CDR3: CSVRTLLGFEQYF

size: .
length: 11
V: TRBV6-5
J: TRBJ2-1
D: .
DNA: TGTGCCAGCAGTTTAGGCAGTGAGCAGTTCTTC
CDR3: CASSLGSEQFF

size: once
length: 15
V: TRBV18
J: TRBJ1-1
D: .
DNA: TGTGCCAGCTCCCCAGGAGAGGCCATGAACACTGAAGCTTTCTTT
CDR3: CASSPGEAMNTEAFF

size: .
length: 15
V: TRBV5-6
J: TRBJ1-5
D: TRBD1
DNA: TGTGCCAGCAGCTTGTCTGGGACAGGGTTACAGCCCCAGCATTTT
CDR3: CASSLSGTGLQPQHF

size: .
length: 16
V: TRBV18
J: TRBJ2-6
D: .
DNA: TGTGCCAGCTCACCACTAAGCGGCACTGGGGCCAACGTCCTGACTTTC
CDR3: CASSPLSGTGANVLTF

size: few
length: 15
V: TRBV10-3
J: TRBJ1-3
D: .
DNA: TGTGCCATCAGTGACACTCGGACGGTCGGAAACACCATATATTTT
CDR3: CAISDTRTVGNTIYF

size: once
length: 15
V: TRBV5-4
J: TRBJ2-7
D: TRBD1
DNA: TGTGCCAGCAGCATACCGACAGGGGAAGGGGCCGAGCAGTACTTC
CDR3: CASSIPTGEGAEQYF

size: .
length: 13
V: TRBV5-1
J: TRBJ2-5
D: .
DNA: TGCGCCAGCAGCTTGAGTGGGTCAGAGACCCAGTACTTC
CDR3: CASSLSGSETQYF

size: .
length: 14
V: TRBV18
J: TRBJ1-5
D: .
DNA: TGTGCCAGCTCACAGGGTCCCAGCAATCAGCCCCAGCATTTT
CDR3: CASSQGPSNQPQHF

size: .
length: 14
V: TRBV4-2
J: TRBJ1-1
D: .
DNA: TGTGCCAGCAGCCAAGAAGGGTCGGGCGAAGAAGCTTTCTTT
CDR3: CASSQEGSGEEAFF

size: .
length: 19
V: TRBV15
J: TRBJ2-6
D: .
DNA: TGTGCCACCAGCAGAGATCTTTTGGTAGCTGCCTCTGGGGCCAACGTCCTGACTTTC
CDR3: CATSRDLLVAASGANVLTF

size: .
length: 13
V: TRBV18
J: TRBJ2-2
D: .
DNA: TGTGCCAGCTCACCATCAAGCACCGGGGAGCTGTTTTTT
CDR3: CASSPSSTGELFF

size: .
length: 13
V: TRBV27
J: TRBJ1-2
D: .
DNA: TGTGCCAGCAGTTTCGCTGCCAACTATGGCTACACCTTC
CDR3: CASSFAANYGYTF

size: once
length: 17
V: TRBV6-4
J: TRBJ1-2
D: TRBD1
DNA: TGTGCCAGCAGACTCACAGGGGCCAACGGAGCGGACTATGGCTACACCTTC
CDR3: CASRLTGANGADYGYTF